These T cell receptor beta chains were read from a single sample in a study of blood T cell repertoires in COVID-19. Sequencing used immunoSEQ multiplex PCR; TCRdb keeps in-frame clones, though not all of them. The repertoire holds under 300,000 clones, with around 84% as singletons. Specimen: peripheral blood. The receptors were gathered from a middle-aged man who had recovered from COVID-19. Both conserved end residues are part of each CDR3. D genes are given only for firm matches. Clone size appears in some rows only: once, few, many, or a class for an expanded clone.

v_gene: TRBV5-8
d_gene: NA
j_gene: TRBJ1-1
abundance: NA
CDR3nt: TGTGCCAGCAGCTTGGGACAGGACCTGAACACTGAAGCTTTCTTT
CDR3aa: CASSLGQDLNTEAFF

v_gene: TRBV7-2
d_gene: TRBD2
j_gene: TRBJ2-7
abundance: NA
CDR3nt: TGTGCCAGCAGCTTATTAGCGGGAGGGCCCGGCGAGCAGTACTTC
CDR3aa: CASSLLAGGPGEQYF

v_gene: TRBV30
d_gene: TRBD1
j_gene: TRBJ1-2
abundance: NA
CDR3nt: TGTGCCTGGAGTGTTTCTCGAAACTCTAGGGGGCGGTCTAACTATGGCTACACCTTC
CDR3aa: CAWSVSRNSRGRSNYGYTF

v_gene: TRBV27
d_gene: TRBD1
j_gene: TRBJ1-5
abundance: NA
CDR3nt: TGTGCCAGCAGTCCGACAGGGAGATATCAGCCCCAGCATTTT
CDR3aa: CASSPTGRYQPQHF

v_gene: TRBV12-5
d_gene: TRBD1
j_gene: TRBJ2-7
abundance: NA
CDR3nt: TGTGCTAGTGAACCTAGGGACAGGGCGGGCGAGCAGTACTTC
CDR3aa: CASEPRDRAGEQYF

v_gene: TRBV19
d_gene: NA
j_gene: TRBJ1-5
abundance: NA
CDR3nt: TGTGCCAGTAGTATAGGGCTAACAGCCGATCAGCCCCAGCATTTT
CDR3aa: CASSIGLTADQPQHF

v_gene: TRBV6-5
d_gene: NA
j_gene: TRBJ2-1
abundance: NA
CDR3nt: TGTGCCAGCAGATTGGGGTACTGGGGCTCCGATGAGCAGTTCTTC
CDR3aa: CASRLGYWGSDEQFF

v_gene: TRBV30
d_gene: NA
j_gene: TRBJ1-2
abundance: NA
CDR3nt: TGTGCCTGGAGTGCCCTCGCCAGGGGAGATGGCTACACCTTC
CDR3aa: CAWSALARGDGYTF

v_gene: TRBV10-3
d_gene: TRBD1
j_gene: TRBJ2-1
abundance: NA
CDR3nt: TGTGCCATCAGTGTTCCCGGACAGGGTCCCTACAATGAGCAGTTCTTC
CDR3aa: CAISVPGQGPYNEQFF

v_gene: TRBV7-6
d_gene: NA
j_gene: TRBJ2-1
abundance: NA
CDR3nt: TGTGCCAGCAGCCCCACAGGCTTTCCCTACAATGAGCAGTTCTTC
CDR3aa: CASSPTGFPYNEQFF

v_gene: TRBV7-6
d_gene: NA
j_gene: TRBJ2-3
abundance: NA
CDR3nt: TGTGCCAGCAGCCCTCGTCCGGGGGGCGCGGGCACAGATACGCAGTATTTT
CDR3aa: CASSPRPGGAGTDTQYF

v_gene: TRBV12-5
d_gene: NA
j_gene: TRBJ1-5
abundance: NA
CDR3nt: TGTGCTAGTGGTTTGGTAACGGGTCAGCCCCAGCATTTT
CDR3aa: CASGLVTGQPQHF

v_gene: TRBV6-4
d_gene: NA
j_gene: TRBJ2-3
abundance: NA
CDR3nt: TGTGCCAGCAGTGAAGACCGGGTTCGCCCGCAGTATTTT
CDR3aa: CASSEDRVRPQYF

v_gene: TRBV7-2
d_gene: TRBD1
j_gene: TRBJ1-1
abundance: NA
CDR3nt: TGTGCCAGCAGCGACACCGGGACAGGGGACACTGAAGCTTTCTTT
CDR3aa: CASSDTGTGDTEAFF

v_gene: TRBV7-9
d_gene: NA
j_gene: TRBJ1-4
abundance: few
CDR3nt: TGTGCCAGCAGCTTAGGAGACTCCGCCGAAAAACTGTTTTTT
CDR3aa: CASSLGDSAEKLFF

v_gene: TRBV10-3
d_gene: TRBD2
j_gene: TRBJ2-5
abundance: NA
CDR3nt: TGTGCCATCAGCCAGAGGAGCGGGGGCCAAGAGACCCAGTACTTC
CDR3aa: CAISQRSGGQETQYF

v_gene: TRBV29-1
d_gene: NA
j_gene: TRBJ2-7
abundance: NA
CDR3nt: TGCAGCGTTGAAGATCCCCTCTACGAGCAGTACTTC
CDR3aa: CSVEDPLYEQYF

v_gene: TRBV28
d_gene: NA
j_gene: TRBJ2-7
abundance: once
CDR3nt: TGTGCCAGCAGTCCCTGGGAGAAAAATTACGAGCAGTACTTC
CDR3aa: CASSPWEKNYEQYF